This T cell receptor beta chain was recorded in a study of blood T cell repertoires in COVID-19. Across the study: Sites in the United States, Italy and Spain provided acute and convalescent COVID-19 samples.

As processed by the authors: How many nucleated cells were present was estimated from reference gene primer amplification. Measured with immunoSEQ multiplex PCR; TCRdb has only the in-frame clones, and not every one. That table is the source of V, J and clone size, and D and trimming were worked out from the DNA. Here the sample spans 130,000 to 150,000 clones, more than 75% being singletons. Sequenced material: PBMCs or T cells enriched from blood (not recorded which). This receptor was taken from a woman in her 30s with acute COVID-19.

The CDR3 coding sequence is TGTGCCAGCAGTTACACGACCGGACAGGGCGGCTACACCTTC. It translates to CASSYTTGQGGYTF. The rearrangement joins TRBV6-5 to TRBJ1-2; 8 bases agree with TRBD1. CDR3 length: 14 residues. V was pared by 2 bases and J by 8 bases, with 7 bases of the junction left unmatched. Looked up from germline, CDR1 is MNHEY and CDR2 is SVGAGI.